The rows below give T cell receptor beta chains drawn from one sample of a study of blood T cell repertoires in COVID-19. Data came from immunoSEQ multiplex PCR; TCRdb stores just in-frame clones and leaves some out. The sample has 250,000 to 350,000 clones; roughly nine tenths are singletons. The specimen sequenced was peripheral blood. All receptors come from a woman in her twenties or thirties with COVID-19, enrolled during active disease. Each CDR3 is given with its conserved first and last residue. D genes are given only for firm matches. Size values are once, few and many counts, or a class for expanded clones, and some rows have none.

v_call: TRBV3-1/TRBV3-2; clone_size: -; j_call: TRBJ1-6; d_call: -; cdr3_nt: TGTGCCAGCAGTACCGGAGGGTTTGATTCACCCCTCCACTTT; cdr3_aa: CASSTGGFDSPLHF
v_call: TRBV5-5; clone_size: -; j_call: TRBJ1-6; d_call: -; cdr3_nt: TGTGCCAGCACGGACTTCCTCAATTCACCCCTCCACTTT; cdr3_aa: CASTDFLNSPLHF
v_call: TRBV6-5; clone_size: -; j_call: TRBJ2-7; d_call: -; cdr3_nt: TGTGCCACCTCAATCCTCGACAGATACTACGAGCAGTACTTC; cdr3_aa: CATSILDRYYEQYF
v_call: TRBV19; clone_size: -; j_call: TRBJ1-5; d_call: -; cdr3_nt: TGTGCCAGTAATGCGAGTCCCAGGGATAGCAATCAGCCCCAGCATTTT; cdr3_aa: CASNASPRDSNQPQHF
v_call: TRBV7-9; clone_size: -; j_call: TRBJ2-5; d_call: TRBD2; cdr3_nt: TGTGCCAGCAGCTTTGGACTAGCGGAAGAGACCCAGTACTTC; cdr3_aa: CASSFGLAEETQYF
v_call: TRBV18; clone_size: -; j_call: TRBJ2-3; d_call: TRBD2; cdr3_nt: TGTGCCAGCTCACCCCTTGTCGGGAGGACTAGCACAGATACGCAGTATTTT; cdr3_aa: CASSPLVGRTSTDTQYF
v_call: TRBV3-1/TRBV3-2; clone_size: once; j_call: TRBJ1-2; d_call: -; cdr3_nt: TGTGCCAGCAGCCAAGGGGGAGGCTCCTATTTATATGGCTACACCTTC; cdr3_aa: CASSQGGGSYLYGYTF
v_call: TRBV6-1; clone_size: once; j_call: TRBJ2-3; d_call: TRBD1; cdr3_nt: TGTGCCAGCAGTGAAGCGTCGGGACAGGGCACAGATACGCAGTATTTT; cdr3_aa: CASSEASGQGTDTQYF
v_call: TRBV27; clone_size: -; j_call: TRBJ1-2; d_call: TRBD1; cdr3_nt: TGTGCCAGCAGTTCCTGGACAGGAAGGGACTATGGCTACACCTTC; cdr3_aa: CASSSWTGRDYGYTF
v_call: TRBV14; clone_size: once; j_call: TRBJ2-1; d_call: TRBD2; cdr3_nt: TGTGCCAGCAGTTCGACTGCGGGGAGCGGGAGTAACCGGGGCTCCTACAATGAGCAGTTCTTC; cdr3_aa: CASSSTAGSGSNRGSYNEQFF
v_call: TRBV7-2; clone_size: -; j_call: TRBJ1-2; d_call: -; cdr3_nt: TGTGCCAGCAGCTTCTCCCTCGGGGAAGGCTACACCTTC; cdr3_aa: CASSFSLGEGYTF
v_call: TRBV2; clone_size: -; j_call: TRBJ1-1; d_call: -; cdr3_nt: TGTGCCAGCCGGGTCAATCCGAGCACTGAAGCTTTCTTT; cdr3_aa: CASRVNPSTEAFF
v_call: TRBV7-2; clone_size: -; j_call: TRBJ1-5; d_call: -; cdr3_nt: TGTGCCAGCAGCTCCACGGGGGGATTGCCCCAGCATTTT; cdr3_aa: CASSSTGGLPQHF
v_call: TRBV30; clone_size: -; j_call: TRBJ1-6; d_call: -; cdr3_nt: TGTGCCTGGAGTGACGCGAGCTCCTATAATTCACCCCTCCACTTT; cdr3_aa: CAWSDASSYNSPLHF
v_call: TRBV3-1/TRBV3-2; clone_size: -; j_call: TRBJ2-2; d_call: TRBD1; cdr3_nt: TGTGCCAGCAGCCATACGACAGGGGTTCCCGGGGAGCTGTTTTTT; cdr3_aa: CASSHTTGVPGELFF
v_call: TRBV2; clone_size: -; j_call: TRBJ1-1; d_call: -; cdr3_nt: TGTGCCAGCAGTGTATGGGGAGTGAACACTGAAGCTTTCTTT; cdr3_aa: CASSVWGVNTEAFF
v_call: TRBV29-1; clone_size: -; j_call: TRBJ2-2; d_call: -; cdr3_nt: TGCAGCGTTGAAGACAGTATCACCGGGGAGCTGTTTTTT; cdr3_aa: CSVEDSITGELFF
v_call: TRBV10-3; clone_size: -; j_call: TRBJ2-3; d_call: TRBD2; cdr3_nt: TGTGCCATCAGTGAGCCCCTAGCGGGAGGGGCAGATACGCAGTATTTT; cdr3_aa: CAISEPLAGGADTQYF
v_call: TRBV19; clone_size: -; j_call: TRBJ1-2; d_call: -; cdr3_nt: TGTGCCAGTAGTAGGGCGATCCACTATGGCTACACCTTC; cdr3_aa: CASSRAIHYGYTF
v_call: TRBV30; clone_size: -; j_call: TRBJ1-1; d_call: TRBD1; cdr3_nt: TGTGCCTGGGCCCAGGGGGCGAACACTGAAGCTTTCTTT; cdr3_aa: CAWAQGANTEAFF
v_call: TRBV28; clone_size: -; j_call: TRBJ1-2; d_call: -; cdr3_nt: TGTGCCAGCAGTTTAAGGGGTGAAGCTAACTATGGCTACACCTTC; cdr3_aa: CASSLRGEANYGYTF
v_call: TRBV3-1/TRBV3-2; clone_size: once; j_call: TRBJ2-1; d_call: TRBD2; cdr3_nt: TGTGCCAGCAGCCTACCAACTAGCGCCGAGCAGTTCTTC; cdr3_aa: CASSLPTSAEQFF
v_call: TRBV29-1; clone_size: -; j_call: TRBJ2-1; d_call: TRBD2; cdr3_nt: TGCAGCGTGAGATTCCCGGGACTAGCGAGGAATGAGCAGTTCTTC; cdr3_aa: CSVRFPGLARNEQFF
v_call: TRBV5-4; clone_size: -; j_call: TRBJ1-1; d_call: TRBD1; cdr3_nt: TGTGCCAGCAGCACAGAGACAGGGGTTAACACTGAAGCTTTCTTT; cdr3_aa: CASSTETGVNTEAFF
v_call: TRBV5-1; clone_size: -; j_call: TRBJ1-2; d_call: TRBD1; cdr3_nt: TGCGCCAGCAGCTTGGGGGACAGGGATACCGGTGGCTACACCTTC; cdr3_aa: CASSLGDRDTGGYTF
v_call: TRBV6-5; clone_size: -; j_call: TRBJ1-5; d_call: -; cdr3_nt: TGTGCCAGCAGAGCCTTCAGGAGCAATCAGCCCCAGCATTTT; cdr3_aa: CASRAFRSNQPQHF
v_call: TRBV28; clone_size: -; j_call: TRBJ1-5; d_call: -; cdr3_nt: TGTGCCAGCAGTCCGCAGGGCGGGGGCACTCAGCCCCAGCATTTT; cdr3_aa: CASSPQGGGTQPQHF
v_call: TRBV19; clone_size: -; j_call: TRBJ1-1; d_call: TRBD1; cdr3_nt: TGTGCCAGTAGTAGGGGACAGGGTAACACTGAAGCTTTCTTT; cdr3_aa: CASSRGQGNTEAFF
v_call: TRBV3-1/TRBV3-2; clone_size: -; j_call: TRBJ2-3; d_call: TRBD2; cdr3_nt: TGTGCCACCGCCGGGGTCGGAACGGGGACTAGCGGTATCACAGATACGCAGTATTTT; cdr3_aa: CATAGVGTGTSGITDTQYF
v_call: TRBV6-6; clone_size: once; j_call: TRBJ2-7; d_call: TRBD2; cdr3_nt: TGTGCCAGCAGTCGCGCGGGACTAGCGGGAGGCTCCTACGAGCAGTACTTC; cdr3_aa: CASSRAGLAGGSYEQYF
v_call: TRBV29-1; clone_size: -; j_call: TRBJ2-2; d_call: TRBD2; cdr3_nt: TGCAGCGCTGGACTAGCGGGAGTTACGGGGGAGCTGTTTTTT; cdr3_aa: CSAGLAGVTGELFF
v_call: TRBV13; clone_size: -; j_call: TRBJ2-3; d_call: TRBD1; cdr3_nt: TGTGCCAGCAGCTTCCGAGGACAGGATGTCGCAGATACGCAGTATTTT; cdr3_aa: CASSFRGQDVADTQYF
v_call: TRBV7-2; clone_size: -; j_call: TRBJ1-1; d_call: TRBD1; cdr3_nt: TGTGCCAGCAGCGACAGGGACAGGGGGCCCGCTCGCCCTGAAGCTTTCTTT; cdr3_aa: CASSDRDRGPARPEAFF
v_call: TRBV5-1; clone_size: -; j_call: TRBJ2-6; d_call: TRBD1; cdr3_nt: TGCGCCAGCAAACAGGGGGCCCCGGGGGCCAACGTCCTGACTTTC; cdr3_aa: CASKQGAPGANVLTF
v_call: TRBV6-5; clone_size: -; j_call: TRBJ2-5; d_call: -; cdr3_nt: TGTGCCAGCAGTTCGGGCAGGGAGGTCCAAGAGACCCAGTACTTC; cdr3_aa: CASSSGREVQETQYF
v_call: TRBV19; clone_size: once; j_call: TRBJ1-1; d_call: -; cdr3_nt: TGTGCCAGTAGTCCCTTCGGACAGATAAGCACTGAAGCTTTCTTT; cdr3_aa: CASSPFGQISTEAFF
v_call: TRBV27; clone_size: -; j_call: TRBJ1-4; d_call: TRBD1; cdr3_nt: TGTGCCAGCAGTTTACGGCAGGGGGCTCTAACTAATGAAAAACTGTTTTTT; cdr3_aa: CASSLRQGALTNEKLFF
v_call: TRBV28; clone_size: -; j_call: TRBJ2-5; d_call: -; cdr3_nt: TGTGCCAGCAGTTCCAGCCAAGAGACCCAGTACTTC; cdr3_aa: CASSSSQETQYF
v_call: TRBV7-6; clone_size: -; j_call: TRBJ2-3; d_call: -; cdr3_nt: TGTGCCAGCAGCTTGAGTAGGGGGGATACGCAGTATTTT; cdr3_aa: CASSLSRGDTQYF
v_call: TRBV5-5; clone_size: -; j_call: TRBJ2-1; d_call: -; cdr3_nt: TGTGCCAGCAGCTTCGGGGGATACAATGAGCAGTTCTTC; cdr3_aa: CASSFGGYNEQFF
v_call: TRBV5-4; clone_size: -; j_call: TRBJ1-1; d_call: -; cdr3_nt: TGTGCCAGCACCGTCCCGGGACAACTGAACACTGAAGCTTTCTTT; cdr3_aa: CASTVPGQLNTEAFF
v_call: TRBV3-1/TRBV3-2; clone_size: -; j_call: TRBJ1-6; d_call: TRBD1; cdr3_nt: TGTGCCAGCAGAGTAGGGGGCATAGGTTCACCCCTCCACTTT; cdr3_aa: CASRVGGIGSPLHF
v_call: TRBV2; clone_size: -; j_call: TRBJ2-1; d_call: TRBD2; cdr3_nt: TGTGCCAGCAGTAGGCGGGAGTCGGTCAATGAGCAGTTCTTC; cdr3_aa: CASSRRESVNEQFF
v_call: TRBV6-5; clone_size: -; j_call: TRBJ1-1; d_call: -; cdr3_nt: TGTGCCAGCAGTTACTCGAGGGCGATGAACACTGAAGCTTTCTTT; cdr3_aa: CASSYSRAMNTEAFF
v_call: TRBV10-3; clone_size: -; j_call: TRBJ2-2; d_call: TRBD1; cdr3_nt: TGTGCCACCTGCAGGGGGCAAAGCACCGGGGAGCTGTTTTTT; cdr3_aa: CATCRGQSTGELFF